This TCR beta chain appears in the sequencing data of a study of T cell responses to AZD1222 COVID-19 vaccine (dated by TCRdb to the early 2020s). With respect to the entire study: A total of 230 to 250 trial participants underwent TCR sequencing, of whom 207 had received two doses of AZD1222 and about 25 had received two doses of the MenACWY control vaccine. Enrollment into the trials was organized by age into subgroups of 18-55, 56-69 and 70-plus years, and those subgroups contained roughly 160, 29 and 62 TCR-sequenced participants, respectively.

On the study overall, not on this receptor specifically: Most participants were white British and females outnumbered males, and the authors suggested that clonal diversity may have been underestimated. In the small 56-69-year group, the increase in depth fell short of significance, most likely because of low power. No day 14 peak-response samples were available, so repertoires were characterized only after the peak T cell response. After two AZD1222 doses, both the breadth and the depth of spike-specific TCRs were significantly higher than at day 0 and than in MenACWY recipients. Vaccine-associated CD4 TCRs spanned the whole spike protein, with dominant responses in regions 160-218 and 743-854. Conclusions about previously exposed vaccinees were limited because only six AZD1222 recipients were SARS-CoV-2 seropositive at baseline. Reportedly, close to half of the unique spike-specific TCRs recognized epitopes lying outside the regions that are mutated in the B.1.351 and B.1.1.7 variants.

Trimming costs V 1 base and J 4 bases, and their ends lie 11 bases apart. The germline V gene encodes CDR1 SGHNT and CDR2 YENEEA. From the cysteine through the phenylalanine, the CDR3 covers 15 amino acids. Just the 45-base CDR3 DNA is kept, in frame starting at base 1. The time point label corresponds to: about 28 days (+/-7) after the second vaccine dose. AZD1222 recipients with second doses at about 4 weeks or about 12 weeks were pooled, because spike-specific TCR depth and breadth did not differ between schedules. The vaccinee samples were drawn from two UK trials, COV001 and COV002, one of which was a single-blind randomized controlled phase 2/3 trial testing AZD1222 (ChAdOx1 nCoV-19) in healthy adults. Trial participant PBMC samples were collected at day 0 and day 28 after the second dose for TCRbeta chain sequencing. The CDR3 regions of human TCRbeta chains were subjected to immunosequencing. As for the authors' bioinformatics: TCRs in the repertoires were compared against a reference library of SARS-CoV-2-specific TCRs that had been generated with the MIRA antigen-specificity platform. Breadth was defined as the fraction of unique TCRs that were SARS-CoV-2-associated, and depth was defined as the fraction of total T cells that were SARS-CoV-2-associated. Using the MIRA data, every spike-specific TCR was mapped to the spike region that the TCR reacted to and assigned to either a CD4 or a CD8 class. Log10-transformed breadth and depth values were compared by one-way ANOVA with Sidak's multiple comparisons tests. TCRdb stores this immuneACCESS table with in-frame sequences only. Part of the clones is absent; in the studies checked, under half of the shortfall reflects unresolved V genes, and no reason is known for the rest. V, J and clone size were drawn from that table, and D and trimming were deduced from the DNA. For this sample the table gives about 130,000 clones, of which about 89% were detected only once. About 9.5% of the sample rests with the top ten.

Comment on this clone: Its antigen has not been determined. No much larger clone is present one base from it, and per-base qualities are unavailable.

The clonotype was recovered from an adult who received the AZD1222 COVID-19 vaccine. The rearranged chain carries TRBV11-3 and TRBJ1-3; the D gene identity is not certain. The sequencing used peripheral blood, collected 28 days after the second AZD1222 dose. The DNA is as follows: TGTGCCAGCAGCTTAGTATTGCAAGCCGGAAACACCATATATTTT. Its translation is CASSLVLQAGNTIYF.